The 14 T cell receptor beta chains in this list originate from one sample, sequenced in a study of blood T cell repertoires in COVID-19. Some clones are missing from TCRdb's copy, which holds only in-frame ones; the method was immunoSEQ multiplex PCR. The profile shows about 150,000 clones, 60% to 80% of them singletons. The sequenced material came from peripheral blood. The receptors here all came from a man aged 45-65 years with active or convalescent COVID-19.

The count of this clone is one. V is TRBV4-1 and J is TRBJ2-1; 10 positions agree with TRBD2. The CDR3 sequence is 18 residues long. The V segment lost 5 bases and the J segment 6 bases; nucleotides outside the gene matches: 16. The germline CDR1 and CDR2 sequences are MGHRA and YSYEKL. The CDR3 here is CASSRAGVAGGQGNEQFF. For the CDR3, the DNA is TGCGCCAGCAGCAGAGCAGGGGTAGCGGGAGGCCAGGGCAATGAGCAGTTCTTC.

This clone was observed a few times. V is TRBV9 and J is TRBJ1-3; no definite D call. CDR3 size: 12 residues. Per the germline V gene, CDR1 is SGDLS and CDR2 is YYNGEE. Trimming took 0 bases from V and 10 from J, leaving 8 bases between them. In DNA, the CDR3 is TGTGCCAGCAGCGTAGCTACGGGTACCATATATTTT. Translating gives CASSVATGTIYF. Combining the CDR3 with reference TRBV9 and TRBJ1-3 gives the whole variable domain DSGVTQTPKHLITATGQRVTLRCSPRSGDLSVYWYQQSLDQGLQFLIQYYNGEERAKGNILERFSAQQFPDLHSELNLSSLELGDSALYFCASSVATGTIYFGEGSWLTVV.

There are a few counts of this clone. The chain recombines TRBV13 with TRBJ2-5, with 8 bases lining up with TRBD2. Germline assignment: CDR1 PRHDT and CDR2 FYEKMQ (reference sequence). After removal of 6 bases from V and 3 bases from J, the junction contained 3 bases not matched to a gene. This CDR3 spans 13 amino acids. The CDR3 DNA reads as TGTGCCAGCAGTGCGGGGGGCGAAGAGACCCAGTACTTC. Amino acid sequence: CASSAGGEETQYF.

This chain connects TRBV28 to TRBJ1-3; 9 bases are a match to TRBD1. The germline gives CDR1 MDHEN, CDR2 SYDVKM. With 5 bases clipped from V and 3 bases from J, the junction kept 14 bases outside the gene matches. This CDR3 is built from 18 residues. CDR3 sequence: CASSLDPAGTGYGNTIYF. Written as DNA, the CDR3 is TGTGCCAGCAGTCTTGACCCAGCCGGGACAGGGTATGGAAACACCATATATTTT.

The chain recombines TRBV6-1 with TRBJ2-7; 9 bases are a match to TRBD2. Trimming cost V 1 base and J 5 bases; bases outside gene matches: 6. This CDR3 is 15 amino acids long. Germline CDR1 reads MNHNS; CDR2 reads SASEGT. As DNA, the CDR3 is TGTGCCAGCAGTGAAGGGGCTAGCGGGATCCACGAGCAGTACTTC. This encodes CASSEGASGIHEQYF.

As to this clone: Germline and junction disagree at one end, which may indicate a read error. V usage is TRBV7-7 and J usage is TRBJ1-1; a possible D gene is TRBD1 (5 bases). The CDR3 covers 13 residues. The germline V gene encodes CDR1 SSHAT and CDR2 FNYEAQ (reference sequence). This CDR3 is CASSPTVDTEAFF. In DNA, the CDR3 is TGTGCTAGCAGTCCGACAGTGGATACTGAAGCTTTCTTT.

The chain links TRBV21-1 to TRBJ2-7; the D segment call TRBD1 is taken from the table without a DNA check. TRBV21-1 is noted as a pseudogene. The CDR3 totals 17 residues. The CDR3 nucleotides are TGTGCCAGCAGCAAATTATGGGCGGGACAGGACTCCTACGAGCAGTACTTC. Its translation: CASSKLWAGQDSYEQYF.

This clone appeared a single time. This chain connects TRBV6-1 to TRBJ2-3, with a weak D call TRBD1 (5 bases). CDR1 and CDR2 (germline): MNHNS, SASEGT. V gave up 0 bases and J gave up 1 base, with 11 bases separating them. The length of the CDR3 is 16 residues. The CDR3 sequence: CASSEAAGQGTDTQYF. The CDR3 nucleotides read TGTGCCAGCAGTGAAGCCGCAGGACAAGGCACAGATACGCAGTATTTT.

This clone was detected once. V and J are TRBV28 and TRBJ1-1; no clear D gene. Germline CDR1 reads MDHEN; CDR2 reads SYDVKM. The CDR3 consists of 13 residues. V was cut by 4 bases and J by 5 bases, with 11 bases left in between. CDR3 in amino acids: CASSYAFETEAFF. The CDR3 region has the DNA TGTGCCAGCAGTTATGCTTTTGAGACTGAAGCTTTCTTT. Variable domain in full (rest from reference TRBV28 and TRBJ1-1): DVKVTQSSRYLVKRTGEKVFLECVQDMDHENMFWYRQDPGLGLRLIYFSYDVKMKEKGDIPEGYSVSREKKERFSLILESASTNQTSMYLCASSYAFETEAFFGQGTRLTVV.

The chain combines TRBV10-3 with TRBJ2-7; 7 positions match TRBD1. Germline-derived CDR1 and CDR2 are ENHRY and SYGVKD. The CDR3 is 17 amino acids. V shed 8 bases and J 0 bases; nucleotides not matched to a gene: 16. CDR3 region: CAISDRVRGNSSYEQYF. The CDR3 DNA reads TGTGCCATCTCTGACAGGGTAAGGGGTAATAGCTCCTACGAGCAGTACTTC.

V gene TRBV19 combines with J gene TRBJ2-4, with 9 nucleotides matching TRBD2. Germline CDR1 reads LNHDA; CDR2 reads SQIVND (reference sequence). V trimming: 4 bases; J trimming: 4 bases; junction bases outside the gene matches: 17. The CDR3 has 19 amino acids. The CDR3 is CASSKTGRGAGGGKNIQYF. CDR3 coding DNA: TGTGCCAGTAGTAAGACAGGTCGTGGAGCGGGAGGTGGGAAAAACATTCAGTACTTC.

This clone was observed a single time. The chain links TRBV9 to TRBJ1-2; possibly TRBD1 for D (6 bases). CDR3 length: 14 residues. V was cut by 0 bases and J by 8 bases, with 14 bases left in between. Germline V lookup: CDR1 SGDLS, CDR2 YYNGEE. The DNA of the CDR3 is TGTGCCAGCAGCGTAGCGGCAGGGGCGAACGGCTACACCTTC. Translating it yields CASSVAAGANGYTF.

The chain couples TRBV7-2 to TRBJ2-2; D not certain. CDR1 and CDR2 from the germline V gene are SGHTA and FQGNSA. The CDR3 is 13 amino acids. The V gene lost 3 bases and the J gene lost 8 bases, with 10 bases spanning the gap. This CDR3 reads CASSLPSGGELFF. The CDR3 nucleotides read TGTGCCAGCAGCTTGCCCTCCGGGGGGGAGCTGTTTTTT.

The J gene is TRBJ2-6, the V gene TRBV6-6; possibly TRBD2 for D (5 bases). Deletions cut 6 bases from V and 4 bases from J, with 13 bases between. The CDR3 extends over 15 amino acids. CDR1 and CDR2 from the germline V gene are MNHNY and SVGAGI (reference sequence). CDR3 region: CASSPPGSGANVLTF. Written as DNA, the CDR3 is TGTGCCAGCAGCCCCCCGGGGTCCGGGGCCAACGTCCTGACTTTC.